This TCR beta chain originates from a study of shared clonotypes between healthy human individuals. Overall study findings and caveats: Some naive CD4 clonotypes, around 5%, turned up in common across a few donors.

The V end lost 1 base, the J end lost 5 bases, and 9 bases lay between the germline ends. The CDR3 has 14 residues. Germline assignment: CDR1 MGHRA and CDR2 YSYEKL. Comments on this clone: As yet, its antigen is unknown.

Per sorted-subset replicate PCR, input was about 180 ng DNA, representing roughly 28,000 T cell genomes. Libraries were prepared by immunoSEQ multiplex PCR; TCRdb keeps only in-frame clonotypes and omits some of them. The sample has fewer than 2.5 million clones, approximately 93% seen once. Everyone who donated was a Caucasian adult who lived in Nashville, Tennessee. What was sequenced was naive CD4+ T cells from PBMCs. Subset described: CD45RA+ positively selected. This clonotype originated in a man aged 18 to 35 in good health. Some clones in this sample may be carry-over from other donors' samples. This sequence joins TRBV4-1 and TRBJ2-1, with D possibly TRBD1 on 6 matching bases. CDR3 in amino acids: CASSQGTANNEQFF. The CDR3 nucleotides are TGCGCCAGCAGCCAAGGGACAGCCAACAATGAGCAGTTCTTC.